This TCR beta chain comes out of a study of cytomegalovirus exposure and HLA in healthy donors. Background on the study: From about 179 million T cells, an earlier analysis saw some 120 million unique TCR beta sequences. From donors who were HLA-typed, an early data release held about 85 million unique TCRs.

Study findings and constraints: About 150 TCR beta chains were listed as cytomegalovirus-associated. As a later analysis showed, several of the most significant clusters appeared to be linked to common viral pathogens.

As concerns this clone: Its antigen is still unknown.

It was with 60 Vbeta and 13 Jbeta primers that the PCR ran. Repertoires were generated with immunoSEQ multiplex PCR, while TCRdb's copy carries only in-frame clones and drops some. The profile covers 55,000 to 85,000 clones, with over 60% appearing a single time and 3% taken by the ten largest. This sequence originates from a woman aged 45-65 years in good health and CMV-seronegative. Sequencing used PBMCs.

DNA of the CDR3: TGTGCCAGCAGTCGTAGCACAGATACGCAGTATTTT. Protein product: CASSRSTDTQYF. V is TRBV27 and J is TRBJ2-3; D not certain. Trimming took off 5 bases at V and 0 bases at J, with 3 bases between the two ends. Germline V gives CDR1 MNHEY, CDR2 SMNVEV (reference sequence). This CDR3 comprises 12 residues.